This entry describes one TCR beta chain. Antigen: not known. The source of the sample is a study of Ad26.COV2.S vaccination and SARS-CoV-2 variants. Across the whole study: Participants got Ad26.COV2.S intramuscularly, once or twice 56 days apart. Broader study findings: The TCR breadth and depth analyses may have understated or missed part of the total T cell responses.

The CDR3 length is 18 residues. Germline CDR1 reads SGHNT; CDR2 reads YYREEE (reference sequence). J gave up 5 bases and V 4 bases, and 19 bases lay outside the gene matches. Profiling relied on immunoSEQ multiplex PCR, and the TCRdb table lists in-frame clones only, not all of them. The sample consists of under 550,000 clones, roughly 90% of them appearing once. Treatment noted: roughly 20 received Ad26.COV2.S at low or high dose, single or two shots; 5 received placebo; per-sample allocation not given. Samples came from day 63 after the first vaccine or placebo injection. The receptor comes from a person aged 18-60 years who received the Ad26.COV2.S COVID-19 vaccine or a placebo. J is TRBJ2-7 and V is TRBV5-4; 9 nucleotides align to TRBD1. The material sequenced was peripheral blood, taken in a trial of Ad26.COV2.S vaccine versus placebo. The CDR3 here is CASSTDSSWDRVFDEQYF. The CDR3 DNA reads as TGTGCCAGCAGCACCGACAGCTCCTGGGACAGGGTTTTTGACGAGCAGTACTTC.